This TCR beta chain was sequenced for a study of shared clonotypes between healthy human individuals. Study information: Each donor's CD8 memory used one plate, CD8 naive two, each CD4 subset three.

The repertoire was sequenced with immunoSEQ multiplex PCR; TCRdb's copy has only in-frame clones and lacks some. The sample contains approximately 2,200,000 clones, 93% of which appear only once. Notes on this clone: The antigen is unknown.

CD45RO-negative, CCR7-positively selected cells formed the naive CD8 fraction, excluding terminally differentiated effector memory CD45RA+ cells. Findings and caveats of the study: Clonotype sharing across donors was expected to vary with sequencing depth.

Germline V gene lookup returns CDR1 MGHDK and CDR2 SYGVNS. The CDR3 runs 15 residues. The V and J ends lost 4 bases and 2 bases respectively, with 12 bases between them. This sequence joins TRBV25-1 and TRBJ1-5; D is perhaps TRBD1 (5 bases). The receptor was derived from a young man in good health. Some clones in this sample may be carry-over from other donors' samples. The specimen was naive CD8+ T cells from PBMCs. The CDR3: CASSAWGGGNQPQHF. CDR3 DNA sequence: TGTGCCAGCAGTGCTTGGGGGGGTGGCAATCAGCCCCAGCATTTT.